Below are 9 T cell receptor beta chains sequenced from a single sample in a study of blood T cell repertoires in COVID-19. Generated by immunoSEQ multiplex PCR, the TCRdb table keeps only in-frame clones and is missing some. The sample contains about 330,000 clones, approximately 86% of which appear only once. The specimen was peripheral blood. These receptors were taken from a man aged 25 to 40 with COVID-19, enrolled during active disease.

The chain employs TRBV11-3 and TRBJ2-3; TRBD1 matches at 7 bases. The ends lost 3 bases at V and 5 bases at J; junction bases unmatched: 5. CDR1 and CDR2 (germline): SGHNT, YENEEA. The CDR3 sequence is 14 residues long. This CDR3 is CASSLTGFVDTQYF. In nucleotides, the CDR3 is TGTGCCAGCAGCTTGACAGGGTTTGTAGATACGCAGTATTTT.

V and J are TRBV19 and TRBJ2-6, with 9 nucleotides matching TRBD1. Germline V gives CDR1 LNHDA, CDR2 SQIVND (reference sequence). V gave up 5 bases and J gave up 0 bases; unmatched junction bases: 2. The CDR3 spans 16 residues. The CDR3 is CASSPTGGSGANVLTF. In DNA, the CDR3 is TGTGCCAGTAGTCCGACAGGGGGCTCTGGGGCCAACGTCCTGACTTTC.

The table lists this clone with a count of one. J is TRBJ1-1 and V is TRBV7-9, with TRBD1 matching 7 bases. The germline V gene has CDR1 SEHNR and CDR2 FQNEAQ (reference sequence). V shed 5 bases and J 1 base; nucleotides not matched to a gene: 7. CDR3 length: 15 residues. CDR3 in DNA: TGTGCCAGCAGCACCCGGACAGGCCAGAACACTGAAGCTTTCTTT. Its protein is CASSTRTGQNTEAFF.

This chain uses TRBV12-5 with TRBJ1-1; 9 positions agree with TRBD1. Looked up from germline, CDR1 is LGHNT and CDR2 is FRNRAP. The CDR3 runs to 13 residues. The V and J ends lost 6 bases and 4 bases, in that order; junction bases with no gene match: 3. CDR3 bases: TGTGCTAGTGGGGGGACAGGGCTCACTGAAGCTTTCTTT. This sequence encodes CASGGTGLTEAFF.

This chain connects TRBV5-1 to TRBJ2-3; 11 bases fit TRBD2. The CDR3 sequence is 17 residues long. Looked up from germline, CDR1 is SGHRS and CDR2 is YFSETQ. With V trimmed by 1 base and J by 8 bases, 12 bases remained unmatched. Here the CDR3 reads CASSLTPSGGPASTQYF. The CDR3 nucleotides read TGCGCCAGCAGCTTGACCCCTAGCGGGGGGCCCGCAAGTACGCAGTATTTT.

The chain couples TRBV12-5 to TRBJ2-2, with 7 bases lining up with TRBD1. Germline loops: CDR1 LGHNT, CDR2 FRNRAP. After removal of 2 bases from V and 3 bases from J, the junction contained 15 bases not matched to a gene. The CDR3 covers 19 residues. This chain's CDR3 is CASGLWTPDREGDTGELFF. In DNA form, the CDR3 reads TGTGCTAGTGGTTTGTGGACCCCCGACAGGGAAGGGGACACCGGGGAGCTGTTTTTT.

The V and J genes are TRBV19 and TRBJ1-4, with 9 bases identical to TRBD1. The CDR3 is 21 residues long. Losses at the gene ends were 5 bases for V and 5 bases for J; bases not matched to a gene: 24. Per the germline V gene, CDR1 is LNHDA and CDR2 is SQIVND (reference sequence). The CDR3 DNA reads TGTGCCAGTAGTTGGTACAGGGGGCAGGTGGGTCCGTCGGGAAGGAATGAAAAACTGTTTTTT. Encoded protein: CASSWYRGQVGPSGRNEKLFF. The full variable domain, rest sourced from reference TRBV19 and TRBJ1-4, is DGGITQSPKYLFRKEGQNVTLSCEQNLNHDAMYWYRQDPGQGLRLIYYSQIVNDFQKGDIAEGYSVSREKKESFPLTVTSAQKNPTAFYLCASSWYRGQVGPSGRNEKLFFGSGTQLSVL.

The V call is TRBV27, the J call TRBJ2-3, with 9 bases identical to TRBD1. The CDR3 contains 15 residues. The V gene's germline CDR1 is MNHEY and CDR2 SMNVEV (reference sequence). Trimming removed 6 bases from V and 3 bases from J; junction bases left unmatched: 7. CDR3 sequence: CASSLDRGATDTQYF. The CDR3 DNA reads as TGTGCCAGCAGCCTCGACAGGGGGGCGACAGATACGCAGTATTTT.

This clone came up once. The chain combines TRBV7-9 with TRBJ2-3; weak D call: TRBD1 (5 bases). This CDR3 has 14 amino acids. The germline V gene has CDR1 SEHNR and CDR2 FQNEAQ (reference sequence). The V end lost 5 bases, the J end lost 1 base, and 10 bases lay between the germline ends. DNA for the CDR3: TGTGCCAGCAGCCCCGAAGGGGGCACAGATACGCAGTATTTT. It encodes CASSPEGGTDTQYF.